This passage covers 11 T cell receptor beta chains from one sample sequenced in a study of graft-versus-host responses after intestinal transplantation. Measured with immunoSEQ multiplex PCR; TCRdb has only the in-frame clones, and not every one. The sample has 10,000 or so clones; 80% to 95% are singletons. Here the sequenced sample was PBMCs, taken approximately 40 days after intestinal transplantation. The source of these receptors is a human patient who received an intestinal transplant, so some T cells may come from the graft donor.

The chain combines TRBV7-9 with TRBJ1-1; 9 bases are shared with TRBD1. Germline V CDR1 and CDR2: SEHNR, FQNEAQ (reference sequence). This CDR3 spans 15 amino acids. The V segment lost 5 bases and the J segment 4 bases; nucleotides outside the gene matches: 8. CDR3: CASSLDRGYVTEAFF. CDR3 nucleotides: TGTGCCAGCAGCCTGGACAGGGGTTATGTCACTGAAGCTTTCTTT.

This sequence joins TRBV5-1 and TRBJ2-1; no reliable D call. In germline, CDR1 is SGHRS, CDR2 YFSETQ. Trimming took off 6 bases at V and 2 bases at J, with 9 bases between the two ends. The CDR3 consists of 13 residues. The CDR3 coding sequence is TGCGCCAGCACCGACGACACCTACAATGAGCAGTTCTTC. Protein: CASTDDTYNEQFF.

This clone was observed a single time. V usage is TRBV10-1 and J usage is TRBJ2-3, with D possibly TRBD2 on 6 matching bases. The germline V gene has CDR1 WNHNN and CDR2 SYGVQD (reference sequence). V was shortened by 4 bases and J by 3 bases, with 8 bases between the two germline ends. The CDR3 is made up of 13 amino acids. The CDR3 reads CASSALATDTQYF. CDR3 nucleotides: TGCGCCAGCAGTGCCCTAGCGACAGATACGCAGTATTTT.

In this sample, this clone turned up a few times. This chain uses TRBV7-3 with TRBJ2-3, with 7 bases that match TRBD1. Germline V lookup: CDR1 SGHTA, CDR2 FQGTGA. The CDR3 runs 13 residues. Trimming cost V 5 bases and J 3 bases; bases outside gene matches: 2. CDR3 nucleotide sequence: TGTGCCAGCAGCATACAGGGGACAGATACGCAGTATTTT. It is translated as CASSIQGTDTQYF.

The genes are TRBV4-1 and TRBJ2-1; TRBD2 matches at 10 bases. Germline CDR1 and CDR2: MGHRA and YSYEKL. V lost 1 base to trimming and J lost 2 bases; unmatched junction nucleotides: 20. This CDR3 spans 22 amino acids. The CDR3 is CASSQVGLAGARTHQTYNEQFF. In DNA, the CDR3 is TGCGCCAGCAGCCAAGTGGGGCTAGCGGGGGCCAGAACCCACCAAACCTACAATGAGCAGTTCTTC.

The chain employs TRBV10-1 and TRBJ1-2; 7 bases are shared with TRBD1. Germline CDR1 WNHNN, CDR2 SYGVQD (reference sequence). The junction had 13 bases not matched to a gene; V was cut back by 7 bases and J by 8 bases. CDR3 size: 14 residues. The CDR3 spells CASNQTGWGRGYTF. The DNA for the CDR3 is TGCGCCAGCAATCAGACAGGGTGGGGTAGGGGCTACACCTTC.

DNA of the CDR3: TGTGCCAGCAGCCAAGTTGGGACGATCGCTAGCACAGATACGCAGTATTTT. Its translation: CASSQVGTIASTDTQYF. This rearrangement joins TRBV4-2 to TRBJ2-3; D possibly uses TRBD1 or TRBD2 (5 bases each). The CDR3 has 17 residues. V was shortened by 1 base and J by 0 bases, with 14 bases between the two germline ends. The germline CDR1 and CDR2 sequences are LGHNA and YNFKEQ.

This rearrangement joins TRBV4-1 to TRBJ2-2, with a weak D call TRBD2 (5 bases). The CDR3 contains 13 residues. CDR1 is MGHRA, CDR2 YSYEKL, per germline. The V end lost 5 bases, the J end lost 6 bases, and 10 bases lay between the germline ends. The CDR3, as DNA: TGCGCCAGCAGCATGTTGGGAGCCGGGGAGCTGTTTTTT. As protein: CASSMLGAGELFF.

This chain uses TRBV6-5 with TRBJ2-7; D ambiguous. The germline gives CDR1 MNHEY, CDR2 SVGAGI. Trimming shortened V by 0 bases and J by 2 bases, and 11 bases separated the two germline ends. There are 15 residues in the CDR3. CDR3 DNA sequence: TGTGCCAGCAGTTACTCGGCCTTGCCCCCCTACGAGCAGTACTTC. This encodes CASSYSALPPYEQYF.

The V gene is TRBV9, the J gene TRBJ2-1, with TRBD2 as a possible D gene (6 bases). There are 14 residues in the CDR3. Per the germline V gene, CDR1 is SGDLS and CDR2 is YYNGEE. V was pared by 4 bases and J by 3 bases, with 11 bases between. The CDR3 sequence is CASSPRLVYNEQFF. For the CDR3, the DNA is TGTGCCAGCAGCCCCAGACTAGTCTACAATGAGCAGTTCTTC. The whole variable domain, filled in from reference TRBV9 and TRBJ2-1, reads DSGVTQTPKHLITATGQRVTLRCSPRSGDLSVYWYQQSLDQGLQFLIQYYNGEERAKGNILERFSAQQFPDLHSELNLSSLELGDSALYFCASSPRLVYNEQFFGPGTRLTVL.

This sequence joins TRBV10-1 and TRBJ2-2, with D perhaps being TRBD1 or TRBD2 (5 bases each). CDR1 is WNHNN, CDR2 SYGVQD, per germline (reference sequence). V was shortened by 8 bases and J by 1 base, with 8 bases between the two germline ends. The length of the CDR3 is 13 residues. The CDR3 is CASRDGNTGELFF. The CDR3 DNA reads as TGCGCCAGCCGGGACGGGAACACCGGGGAGCTGTTTTTT.